What follows are 7 T cell receptor beta chains derived from one specimen sequenced in a study of PD-L1 blockade in urothelial cancer. TCRdb keeps only in-frame clones here, not all; method: immunoSEQ multiplex PCR. The sample contains approximately 32,000 clones, 65% to 90% of which appear only once. Sequences were derived from PBMCs, sampled around atezolizumab (anti-PD-L1) treatment. The receptors derive from a man aged 55-75 years with urothelial cancer.

The V and J genes are TRBV5-1 and TRBJ1-2; no clear D gene. V shed 4 bases and J shed 0 bases, with 7 bases lying between them. This CDR3 has 13 amino acids. Germline V gene data show CDR1 as SGHRS and CDR2 as YFSETQ. CDR3 protein: CASSPSTNYGYTF. DNA of the CDR3: TGCGCCAGCAGCCCATCTACTAACTATGGCTACACCTTC.

The chain uses TRBV15 and TRBJ2-5, with D maybe TRBD2 (5 bases). This CDR3 region has 13 residues. CDR1 is LNHNV, CDR2 YYDKDF, per germline (reference sequence). Deletions cut 1 base from V and 5 bases from J, with 8 bases between. This CDR3 is CATSRAPGETQYF. The CDR3 coding sequence is TGTGCCACCAGCAGAGCCCCGGGGGAGACCCAGTACTTC.

The chain carries TRBV30 and TRBJ1-4; possible D gene TRBD1, 6 bases. This CDR3 has 14 residues. Trimming pared 2 bases from V and 7 bases from J, leaving 14 bases between. Germline lookup yields CDR1 GTSNPN and CDR2 SVGIG (reference sequence). The CDR3 sequence is CAWSSTGRGEKLFF. In DNA, the CDR3 is TGTGCCTGGAGTTCCACAGGGAGGGGTGAAAAACTGTTTTTT.

The rearrangement uses TRBV15 and TRBJ2-1; no firm D call. CDR3 length: 15 residues. Per germline, CDR1 LNHNV and CDR2 YYDKDF (reference sequence). V was shortened by 1 base and J by 6 bases, with 13 bases between the two germline ends. The CDR3 protein is CATSRVGYRSNEQFF. The CDR3 DNA reads TGTGCCACCAGCAGAGTCGGCTACAGATCCAATGAGCAGTTCTTC.

The genes are TRBV5-4 and TRBJ2-7; TRBD1 aligns across 7 bases. CDR3 length: 14 amino acids. J gave up 5 bases and V 4 bases, and 9 bases lay outside the gene matches. From germline, CDR1 is SGHNT and CDR2 YYREEE (reference sequence). In DNA, the CDR3 is TGTGCCAGCAGCCACTTGGACAGGTCCAACGAGCAGTACTTC. Amino acid sequence: CASSHLDRSNEQYF. Looking up the rest from reference TRBV5-4 and TRBJ2-7 gives the full variable domain: ETGVTQSPTHLIKTRGQQVTLRCSSQSGHNTVSWYQQALGQGPQFIFQYYREEENGRGNFPPRFSGLQFPNYSSELNVNALELDDSALYLCASSHLDRSNEQYFGPGTRLTVT.

The V gene is TRBV11-2, the J gene TRBJ2-5; the match to TRBD2 covers 8 bases. V trimming: 5 bases; J trimming: 2 bases; junction bases outside the gene matches: 7. CDR3 length: 15 amino acids. The germline CDR1 and CDR2 sequences are SGHAT and FQNNGV. The DNA of the CDR3 is TGTGCCAGCAGCCCCGGGGGGGGTGTACAAGAGACCCAGTACTTC. This codes for CASSPGGGVQETQYF.

The sample holds one count of this clone. The J gene is TRBJ2-4, the V gene TRBV7-9, with TRBD1 as a possible D gene (6 bases). Between the trimmed V and J ends, which lost 4 bases and 1 base, there was a span of 8 bases. Per the germline V gene, CDR1 is SEHNR and CDR2 is FQNEAQ (reference sequence). There are 14 residues in the CDR3. The CDR3 coding sequence is TGTGCCAGCAGCTACGGACAGGCCAAAAACATTCAGTACTTC. Protein sequence: CASSYGQAKNIQYF.